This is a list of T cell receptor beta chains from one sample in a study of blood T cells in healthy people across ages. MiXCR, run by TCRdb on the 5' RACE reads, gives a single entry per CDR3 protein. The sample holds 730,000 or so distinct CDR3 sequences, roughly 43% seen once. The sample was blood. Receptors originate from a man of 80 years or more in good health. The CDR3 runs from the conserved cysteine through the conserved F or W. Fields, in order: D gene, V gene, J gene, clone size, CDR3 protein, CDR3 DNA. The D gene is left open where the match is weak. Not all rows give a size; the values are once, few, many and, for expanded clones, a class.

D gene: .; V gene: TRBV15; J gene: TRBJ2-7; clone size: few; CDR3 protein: CATSSGFGGGYYEQYF; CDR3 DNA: TGTGCCACCAGCAGTGGTTTCGGCGGGGGCTACTACGAGCAGTACTTC
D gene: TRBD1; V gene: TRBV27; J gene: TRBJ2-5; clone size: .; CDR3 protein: CASSRTGHSSYQETQYF; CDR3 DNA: TGTGCCAGCAGCCGGACAGGTCATTCGTCGTACCAAGAGACCCAGTACTTC
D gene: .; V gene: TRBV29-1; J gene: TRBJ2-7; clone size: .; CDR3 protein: CSVGSYEQYF; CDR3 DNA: TGCAGCGTTGGAAGCTACGAGCAGTACTTC
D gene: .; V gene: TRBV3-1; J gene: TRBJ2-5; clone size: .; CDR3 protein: CASRQDGTQRETQYF; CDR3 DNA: TGTGCCAGCAGACAAGACGGAACCCAGAGGGAGACCCAGTACTTC
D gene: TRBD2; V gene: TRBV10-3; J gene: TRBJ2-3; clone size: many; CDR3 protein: CAIRGAGVDTQYF; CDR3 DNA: TGTGCCATCAGAGGAGCGGGAGTAGATACGCAGTATTTT
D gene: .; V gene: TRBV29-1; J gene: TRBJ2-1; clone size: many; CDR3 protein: CSVEDRGTATGEQFF; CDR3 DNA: TGCAGCGTTGAAGATCGCGGGACAGCCACGGGTGAGCAGTTCTTC
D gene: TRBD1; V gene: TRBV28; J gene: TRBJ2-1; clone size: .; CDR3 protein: CASRNSGQGANEQFF; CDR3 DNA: TGTGCCAGCAGAAACTCGGGACAGGGGGCCAATGAGCAGTTCTTC
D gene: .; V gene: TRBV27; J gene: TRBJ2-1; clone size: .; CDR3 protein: CASSPEWRYNEQFF; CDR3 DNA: TGTGCCAGCAGCCCAGAATGGCGGTACAATGAGCAGTTCTTC
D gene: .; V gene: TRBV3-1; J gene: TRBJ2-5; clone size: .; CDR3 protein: CASGVQETQYF; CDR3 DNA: TGTGCCAGCGGGGTCCAAGAGACCCAGTACTTC
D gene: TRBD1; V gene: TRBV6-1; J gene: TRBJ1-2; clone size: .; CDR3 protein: CASSEAGQGTGGYTF; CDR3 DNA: TGCGCCAGCAGTGAAGCGGGACAGGGTACCGGTGGCTACACCTTC
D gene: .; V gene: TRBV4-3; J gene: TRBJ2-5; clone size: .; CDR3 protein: CASSQDYGLQETQYF; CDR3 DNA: TGCGCCAGCAGCCAAGACTACGGATTACAAGAGACCCAGTACTTC
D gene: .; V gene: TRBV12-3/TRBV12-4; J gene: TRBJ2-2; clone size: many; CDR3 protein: CASSLRGTGELFF; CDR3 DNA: TGTGCCAGCAGTCTCAGGGGAACCGGGGAGCTGTTTTTT
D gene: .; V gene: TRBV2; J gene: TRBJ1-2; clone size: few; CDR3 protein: CASSLRVSNYGYTF; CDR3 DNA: TGTGCCAGCAGCCTCAGAGTCTCTAACTATGGCTACACCTTC
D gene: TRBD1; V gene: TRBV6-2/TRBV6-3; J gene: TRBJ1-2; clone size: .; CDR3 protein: CASSYRQGFEYGYTF; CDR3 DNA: TGTGCCAGCAGTTACCGACAGGGATTTGAATATGGCTACACCTTC
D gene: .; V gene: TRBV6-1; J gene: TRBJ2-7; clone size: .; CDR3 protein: CASSEALGVNEQYF; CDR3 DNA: TGTGCCAGCAGTGAGGCCTTAGGGGTGAATGAGCAGTACTTC
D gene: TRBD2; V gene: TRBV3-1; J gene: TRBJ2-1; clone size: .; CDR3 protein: CASSLQSLAGVHNEQFF; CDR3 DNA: TGTGCCAGCAGCCTGCAGTCCCTAGCGGGAGTCCACAATGAGCAGTTCTTC
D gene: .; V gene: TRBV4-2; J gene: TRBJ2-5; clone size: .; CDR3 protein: CASSQDEDTYNEQYF; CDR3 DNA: TGTGCCAGCAGCCAAGATGAGGACACTTACAATGAGCAGTACTTC
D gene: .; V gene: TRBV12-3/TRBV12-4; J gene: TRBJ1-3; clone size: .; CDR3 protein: CASSFPGTSSGNTIYF; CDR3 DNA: TGTGCCAGCAGTTTTCCGGGTACAAGCTCTGGAAACACCATATATTTT
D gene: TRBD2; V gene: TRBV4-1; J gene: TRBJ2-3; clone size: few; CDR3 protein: CASSPPVAGAVTDTQYF; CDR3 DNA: TGCGCCAGCAGCCCCCCCGTAGCGGGGGCAGTCACAGATACGCAGTATTTT
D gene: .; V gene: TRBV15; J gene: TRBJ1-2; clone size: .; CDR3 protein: CATQREANYGYTF; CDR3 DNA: TGTGCCACCCAACGGGAAGCTAACTATGGCTACACCTTC
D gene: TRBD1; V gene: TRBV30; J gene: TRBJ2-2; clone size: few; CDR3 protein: CAWSPTTGGIGELFF; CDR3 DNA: TGTGCCTGGAGTCCAACGACAGGGGGTATCGGGGAGCTGTTTTTT
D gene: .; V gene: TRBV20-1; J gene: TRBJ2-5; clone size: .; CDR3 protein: CSATGQAGQYF; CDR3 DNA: TGCAGTGCCACAGGACAGGCGGGGCAGTACTTC
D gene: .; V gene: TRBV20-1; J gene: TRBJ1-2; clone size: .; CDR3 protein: CSARVSGLGYGYTF; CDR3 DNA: TGCAGTGCTAGAGTATCCGGGCTTGGGTATGGCTACACCTTC
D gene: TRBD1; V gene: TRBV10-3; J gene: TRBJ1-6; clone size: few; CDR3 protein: CAIRDRANSPLHF; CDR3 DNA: TGTGCCATCAGAGACAGGGCGAATTCACCCCTCCACTTT
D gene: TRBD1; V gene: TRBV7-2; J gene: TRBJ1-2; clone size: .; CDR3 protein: CASSLGGTGASNYGYTF; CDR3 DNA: TGTGCCAGCAGCTTAGGGGGGACAGGAGCCTCTAACTATGGCTACACCTTC
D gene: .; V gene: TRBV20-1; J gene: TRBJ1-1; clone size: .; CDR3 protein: CSAGPMNTEAFF; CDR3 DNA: TGCAGTGCCGGACCAATGAACACTGAAGCTTTCTTT
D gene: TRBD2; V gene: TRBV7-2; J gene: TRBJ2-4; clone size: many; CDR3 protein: CASSAHGTSGSGAKNIQYF; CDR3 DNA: TGTGCCAGCAGTGCTCACGGGACTAGCGGGAGTGGCGCCAAAAACATTCAGTACTTC
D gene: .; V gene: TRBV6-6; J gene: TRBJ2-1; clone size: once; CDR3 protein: CASRQRTGTTYNEQFF; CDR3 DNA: TGTGCCAGCAGGCAGAGGACCGGGACAACTTACAATGAGCAGTTCTTC
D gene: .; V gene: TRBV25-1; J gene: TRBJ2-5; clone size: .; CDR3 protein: CASSEFGETQYF; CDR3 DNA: TGTGCCAGCAGTGAATTCGGCGAGACCCAGTACTTC
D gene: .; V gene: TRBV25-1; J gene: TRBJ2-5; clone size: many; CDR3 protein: CASSVQGQETQYF; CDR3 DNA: TGTGCCAGCAGTGTCCAGGGACAAGAGACCCAGTACTTC
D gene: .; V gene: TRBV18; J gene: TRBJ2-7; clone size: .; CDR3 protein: CASSPAGSPYEQYF; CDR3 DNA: TGTGCCAGCTCACCGGCAGGAAGCCCCTACGAGCAGTACTTC
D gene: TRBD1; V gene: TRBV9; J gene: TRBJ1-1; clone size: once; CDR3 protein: CASSVTGDKWTEAFF; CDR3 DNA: TGTGCCAGCAGCGTCACAGGGGATAAGTGGACTGAAGCTTTCTTT
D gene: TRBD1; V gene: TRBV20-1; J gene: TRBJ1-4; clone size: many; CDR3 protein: CSARVTGQGLNEKLFF; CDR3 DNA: TGCAGTGCTAGAGTCACGGGACAGGGCCTTAATGAAAAACTGTTTTTT
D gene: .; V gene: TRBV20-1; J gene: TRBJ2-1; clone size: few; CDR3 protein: CSASGGGSGEQFF; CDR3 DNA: TGCAGTGCTAGCGGGGGCGGGAGCGGTGAGCAGTTCTTC
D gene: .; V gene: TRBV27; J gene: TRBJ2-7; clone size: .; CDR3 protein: CASSIQGGYEQYF; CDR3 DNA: TGTGCCAGCAGTATACAGGGGGGGTACGAGCAGTACTTC
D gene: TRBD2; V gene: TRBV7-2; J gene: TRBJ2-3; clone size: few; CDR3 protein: CASSRRLSGYTNTQYF; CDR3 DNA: TGTGCCAGCAGCCGCCGACTTAGCGGGTACACGAATACGCAGTATTTT
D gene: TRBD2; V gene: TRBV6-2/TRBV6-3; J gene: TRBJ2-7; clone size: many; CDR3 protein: CASSGSGRRYEQYF; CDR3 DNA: TGTGCCAGCAGCGGTAGCGGGAGAAGGTACGAGCAGTACTTC
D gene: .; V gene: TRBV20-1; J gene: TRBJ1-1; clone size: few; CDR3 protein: CSAPQRANTEAFF; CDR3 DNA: TGCAGTGCTCCGCAGAGGGCGAACACTGAAGCTTTCTTT
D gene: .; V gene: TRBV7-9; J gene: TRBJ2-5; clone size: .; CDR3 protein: CASSKQPQETQYF; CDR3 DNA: TGTGCCAGCAGTAAACAGCCACAAGAGACCCAGTACTTC
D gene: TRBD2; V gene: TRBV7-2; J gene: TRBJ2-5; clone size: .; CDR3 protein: CASSSETGLVTHEQYF; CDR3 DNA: TGTGCCAGCAGCTCCGAAACGGGACTAGTGACTCATGAGCAGTACTTC
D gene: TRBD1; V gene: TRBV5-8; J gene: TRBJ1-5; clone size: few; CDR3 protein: CASSEGQIHSNQPQHF; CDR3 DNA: TGTGCCAGCAGCGAGGGACAGATCCATAGCAATCAGCCCCAGCATTTT
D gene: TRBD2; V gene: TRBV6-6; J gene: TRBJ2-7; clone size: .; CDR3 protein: CASSSPLAGVSYEQYF; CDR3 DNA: TGTGCCAGCAGTTCCCCACTAGCGGGGGTCTCCTACGAGCAGTACTTC
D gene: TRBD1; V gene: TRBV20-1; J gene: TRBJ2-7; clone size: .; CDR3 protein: CSARTGEGGPRYEQYF; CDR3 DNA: TGCAGTGCTCGGACAGGGGAGGGAGGGCCGCGATACGAGCAGTACTTC
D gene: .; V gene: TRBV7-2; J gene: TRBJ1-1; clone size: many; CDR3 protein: CASSSDIMNTEAFF; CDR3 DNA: TGTGCCAGCAGCTCGGACATCATGAACACTGAAGCTTTCTTT
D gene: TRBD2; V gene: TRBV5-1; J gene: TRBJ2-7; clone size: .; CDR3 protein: CASNPTGGTYEQYF; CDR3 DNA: TGCGCCAGCAACCCGACGGGAGGGACCTACGAGCAGTACTTC
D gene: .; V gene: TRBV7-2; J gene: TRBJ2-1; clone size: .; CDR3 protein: CASSRSSNEQFF; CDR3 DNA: TGTGCCAGCAGCCGTTCAAGCAATGAGCAGTTCTTC
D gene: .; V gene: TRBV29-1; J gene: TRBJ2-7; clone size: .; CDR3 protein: CSVETGSHEQYF; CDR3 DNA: TGCAGCGTTGAAACAGGGTCCCACGAGCAGTACTTC